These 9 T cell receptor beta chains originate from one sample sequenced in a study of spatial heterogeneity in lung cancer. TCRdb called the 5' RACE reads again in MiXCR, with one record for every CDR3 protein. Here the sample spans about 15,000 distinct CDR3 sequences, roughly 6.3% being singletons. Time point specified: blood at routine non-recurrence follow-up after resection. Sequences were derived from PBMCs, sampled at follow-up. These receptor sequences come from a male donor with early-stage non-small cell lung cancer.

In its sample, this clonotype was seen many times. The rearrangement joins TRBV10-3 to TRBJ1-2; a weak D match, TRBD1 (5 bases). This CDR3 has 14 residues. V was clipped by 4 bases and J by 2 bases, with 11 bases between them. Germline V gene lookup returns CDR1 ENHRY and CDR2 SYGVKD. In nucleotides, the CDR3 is TGTGCCATCAGTGGGGACGGCGAGAACTATGGCTACACCTTC. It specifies CAISGDGENYGYTF.

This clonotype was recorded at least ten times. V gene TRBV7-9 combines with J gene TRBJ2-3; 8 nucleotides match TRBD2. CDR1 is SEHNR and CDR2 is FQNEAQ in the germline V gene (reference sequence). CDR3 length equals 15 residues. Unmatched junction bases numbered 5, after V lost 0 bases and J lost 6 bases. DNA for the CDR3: TGTGCCAGCAGCTTAGCTAGCGGGACTACGGATACGCAGTATTTT. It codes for CASSLASGTTDTQYF.

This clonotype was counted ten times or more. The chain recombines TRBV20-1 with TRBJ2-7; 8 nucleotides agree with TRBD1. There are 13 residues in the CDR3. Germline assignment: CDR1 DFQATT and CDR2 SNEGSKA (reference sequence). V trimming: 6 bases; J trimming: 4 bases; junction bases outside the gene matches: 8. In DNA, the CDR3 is TGCAGTGCGGAAGGACAGGGTGGGTACGAGCAGTACTTC. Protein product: CSAEGQGGYEQYF.

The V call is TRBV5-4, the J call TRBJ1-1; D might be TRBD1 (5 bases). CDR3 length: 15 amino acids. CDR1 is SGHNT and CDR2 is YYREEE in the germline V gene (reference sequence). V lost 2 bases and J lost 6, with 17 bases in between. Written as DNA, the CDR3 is TGTGCCAGCAGCTTCCGCCAGGGTTCTCTATCTGAAGCTTTCTTT. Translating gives CASSFRQGSLSEAFF.

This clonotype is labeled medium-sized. The CDR3: CASSLGLAGGRINEQFF. The DNA for the CDR3 is TGTGCCAGCAGTCTAGGACTAGCGGGAGGGAGAATAAATGAGCAGTTCTTC. The chain is built from TRBV28 and TRBJ2-1; TRBD2 agrees at 15 bases. Germline CDR1 reads MDHEN; CDR2 reads SYDVKM. The CDR3 is 17 amino acids. J gave up 7 bases and V 5 bases, and 9 bases lay outside the gene matches.

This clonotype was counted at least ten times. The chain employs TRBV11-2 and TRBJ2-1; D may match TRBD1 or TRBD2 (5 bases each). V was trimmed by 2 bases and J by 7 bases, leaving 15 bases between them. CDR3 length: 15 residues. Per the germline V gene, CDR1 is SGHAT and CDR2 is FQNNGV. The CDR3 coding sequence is TGTGCCAGCAGCTTACATCCGCTCGAGGGGAATGAGCAGTTCTTC. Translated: CASSLHPLEGNEQFF. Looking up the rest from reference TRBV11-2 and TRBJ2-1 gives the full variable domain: EAGVAQSPRYKIIEKRQSVAFWCNPISGHATLYWYQQILGQGPKLLIQFQNNGVVDDSQLPKDRFSAERLKGVDSTLKIQPAKLEDSAVYLCASSLHPLEGNEQFFGPGTRLTVL.

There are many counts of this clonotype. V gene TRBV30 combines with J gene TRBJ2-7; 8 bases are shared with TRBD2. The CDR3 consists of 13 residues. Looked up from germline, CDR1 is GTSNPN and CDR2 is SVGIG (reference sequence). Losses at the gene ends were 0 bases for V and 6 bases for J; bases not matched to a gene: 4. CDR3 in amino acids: CAWSVREEGEQYF. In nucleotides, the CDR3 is TGTGCCTGGAGTGTGCGGGAGGAGGGCGAGCAGTACTTC.

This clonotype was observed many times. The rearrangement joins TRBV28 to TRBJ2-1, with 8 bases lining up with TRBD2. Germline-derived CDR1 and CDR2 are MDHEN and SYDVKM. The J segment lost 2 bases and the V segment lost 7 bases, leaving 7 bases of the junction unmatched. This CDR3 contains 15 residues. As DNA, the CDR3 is TGTGCCAGCACCTTGGGACTAGTCACCTACAATGAGCAGTTCTTC. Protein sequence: CASTLGLVTYNEQFF.

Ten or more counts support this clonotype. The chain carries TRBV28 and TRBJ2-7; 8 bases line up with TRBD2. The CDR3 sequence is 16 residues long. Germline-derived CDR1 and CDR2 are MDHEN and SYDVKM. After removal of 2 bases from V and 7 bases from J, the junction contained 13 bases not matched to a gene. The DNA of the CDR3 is TGTGCCAGCAGTTTAGGGACCTCAACGGGGACTAGGGAGCAGTACTTC. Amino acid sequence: CASSLGTSTGTREQYF.